This T cell receptor (beta chain) is from a study of cytomegalovirus exposure and HLA in healthy donors. Study results and caveats: A classifier reportedly called cytomegalovirus status with high sensitivity and specificity. Many donors shared some public TCRs, even though most TCR sequences were rare.

Comment on this clone: The antigen remains unidentified.

The germline V gene has CDR1 SGHTA and CDR2 FQGNSA. This CDR3 has 15 amino acids. Germline trimming cut 3 bases from V and 4 bases from J; bases unmatched to any gene: 4. TCRdb's copy holds only in-frame clones and misses some; the assay was immunoSEQ multiplex PCR. The sample yields some 110,000 clones, more than 75% seen once. The receptor comes from a man aged 18 to 29 in good health and CMV-seronegative. V is TRBV7-2 and J is TRBJ2-5, with 11 bases identical to TRBD2. Specimen: PBMCs. The CDR3 protein is CASSLSLAGGETQYF. CDR3 bases: TGTGCCAGCAGCTTGTCTCTAGCGGGAGGAGAGACCCAGTACTTC.